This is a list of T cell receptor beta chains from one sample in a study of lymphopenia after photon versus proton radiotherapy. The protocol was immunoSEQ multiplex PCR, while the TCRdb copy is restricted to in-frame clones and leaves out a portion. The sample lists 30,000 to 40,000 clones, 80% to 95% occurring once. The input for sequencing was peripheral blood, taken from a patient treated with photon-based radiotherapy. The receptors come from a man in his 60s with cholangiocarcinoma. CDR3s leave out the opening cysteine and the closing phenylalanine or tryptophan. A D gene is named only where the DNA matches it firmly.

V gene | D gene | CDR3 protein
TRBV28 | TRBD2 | ASSWGGYTGELF
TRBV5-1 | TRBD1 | ASSSRQGSSITSNTGELF
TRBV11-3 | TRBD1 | ASSLTGGTDTQY
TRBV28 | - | ASSWGVNQPQH
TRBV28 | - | ASSWGDQPQH
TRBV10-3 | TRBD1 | AVEGTATDTQY
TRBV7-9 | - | ASTQASGVGYGYT
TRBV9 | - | ASGAGLTQETQY
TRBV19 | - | ASKGGPSISYNEQF
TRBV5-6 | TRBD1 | ASSLVSRGLWEQY
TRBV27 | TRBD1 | ASSAGQGAGTGELF
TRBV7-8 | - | ASSSPNQPQH
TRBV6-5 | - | ASSYQGGTQY
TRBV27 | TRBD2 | ASSLAGAETYEQY
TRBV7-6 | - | ASSQGPGYYGYT
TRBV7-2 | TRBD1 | ASSPRTGGVFDEQF
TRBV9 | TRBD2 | ASSGPLAGVPYNEQF
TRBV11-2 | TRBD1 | ASSLDRAYEQY
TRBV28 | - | ASSRLDLYQETQY
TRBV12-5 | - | ASGFKRYEQY
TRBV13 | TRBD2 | ASGSLQFTRASGRAYGNTGELF
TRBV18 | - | ASSPPGISGANVLT
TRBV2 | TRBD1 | ASSGTGVRNEQF
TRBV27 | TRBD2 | ASRSGDTDTQY
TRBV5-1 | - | ASSSQGPANYEQY
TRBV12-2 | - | ASRSRDRGLANTGELF
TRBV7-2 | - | ASSPVSNTGELF
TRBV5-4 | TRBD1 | ASSLRTGPTDTQY
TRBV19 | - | ASSSQNRAQH
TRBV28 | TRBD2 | ASSPRTSGYEQY
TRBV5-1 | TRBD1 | ASSLEGQGALNNEQF
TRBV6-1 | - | ASGGYEQY
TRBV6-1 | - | ASSQGYSNQPQH
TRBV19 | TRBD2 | ASSRGMLAGEETQY
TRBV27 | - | ASSLSSGLTGSNYGYT
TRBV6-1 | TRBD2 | AISMIAGGYNEQF
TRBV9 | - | ASSVDPSGYNEQF
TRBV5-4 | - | ASSLAYENTEAF
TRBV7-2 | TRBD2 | ASSGTSGGATDTQY
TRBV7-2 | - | ASSRTDTQY
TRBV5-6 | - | ASSLNRGPQGVYGYT
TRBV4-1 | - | ASSQTTEAGQPQH